This TCR beta chain was observed in a study of spatial heterogeneity in lung cancer. Study context: Sequence detection consistently recorded a greater number of beta-chain than alpha-chain sequences. Raw reads showed each unique TCR and UMI combination turning up more than ten times on average.

This clonotype has just a few counts. This beta chain represents an off-target read in a library built for alpha chains; its size is of limited meaning. V was trimmed by 1 base and J by 7 bases, leaving 5 bases between them. This CDR3 is 11 amino acids long. Single TCR cDNA molecules each had their own unique molecular identifier. TCRdb passed the 5' RACE reads through MiXCR, listing each CDR3 protein once. The table has a few thousand distinct CDR3 sequences, 25% to 30% seen once. Time point of the sample: sample taken at primary tumor resection. Tumor, nontumor lung or frozen PBMC supplied whole RNA, sequenced without sorting. Donation came from some 73 patients with untreated early-stage non-small cell lung cancer.

The chain employs TRBV12-3 or TRBV12-4 and TRBJ2-7; D gene unclear. Sequences were derived from PBMCs, sampled at surgery. The clonotype was recovered from a female donor with early-stage non-small cell lung cancer. DNA of the CDR3: TGTGCCAGCAGTTTAGGTGAAGAGCAGTACGTC. It codes for CASSLGEEQYV.